This T cell receptor (beta chain) was profiled in a study of OX40 agonist ivuxolimab in advanced cancers. Background on the study: Participants averaged around 60 years of age (range roughly 23 to 79) and were about 85% male.

J gave up 3 bases and V 0 bases, and 3 bases lay outside the gene matches. The germline V gene encodes CDR1 SGHRS and CDR2 YFSETQ. The CDR3 runs 16 residues. Only in-frame clones appear in the TCRdb table, and some are missing; sequencing was by immunoSEQ multiplex PCR. The sample carries 65,000 to 75,000 clones, about 94% recorded once. Baseline was the first blood sampling point, followed by cycle 4 day 1 and cycle 7 day 1. This receptor was taken from an adult with an advanced solid tumor such as melanoma, head and neck, liver or kidney cancer. Material: CD4+ or CD8+ T cells sorted from blood, obtained in a trial of the OX40 agonist ivuxolimab. The V and J genes are TRBV5-1 and TRBJ1-3; 10 bases map to TRBD1. The CDR3 coding sequence is TGCGCCAGCAGCTTGGGACAGGGGGCAGGTGGAAACACCATATATTTT. Protein sequence: CASSLGQGAGGNTIYF. The variable domain in full, completed from reference TRBV5-1 and TRBJ1-3, reads KAGVTQTPRYLIKTRGQQVTLSCSPISGHRSVSWYQQTPGQGLQFLFEYFSETQRNKGNFPGRFSGRQFSNSRSEMNVSTLELGDSALYLCASSLGQGAGGNTIYFGEGSWLTVV.